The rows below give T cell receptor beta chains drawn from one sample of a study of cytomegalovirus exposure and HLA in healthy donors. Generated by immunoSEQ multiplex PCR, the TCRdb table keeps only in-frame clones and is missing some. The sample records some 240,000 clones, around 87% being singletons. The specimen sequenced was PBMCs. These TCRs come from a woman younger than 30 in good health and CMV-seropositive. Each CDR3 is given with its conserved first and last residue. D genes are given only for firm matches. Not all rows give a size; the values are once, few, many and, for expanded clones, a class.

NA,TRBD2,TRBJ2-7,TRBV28,TGTGCCAGCAGTTTCGGACTAGCGGGAGTATCCGAGCAGTACTTC,CASSFGLAGVSEQYF
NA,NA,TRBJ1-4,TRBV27,TGTGCCAGCAGTGCCCGCCGGTCTAGTGAAAAACTGTTTTTT,CASSARRSSEKLFF
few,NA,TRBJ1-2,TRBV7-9,TGTGCCAGCAGCTTAGCATCGGGACAAATCTATGGCTACACCTTC,CASSLASGQIYGYTF
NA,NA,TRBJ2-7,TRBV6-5,TGTGCCAGCGCGACCCCGGGGGAGCTCGGATACGAGCAGTACTTC,CASATPGELGYEQYF
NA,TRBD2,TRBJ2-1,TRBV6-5,TGTGCCAGCAGTTACTCCCGGGGGACTAGCCACAATGAGCAGTTCTTC,CASSYSRGTSHNEQFF
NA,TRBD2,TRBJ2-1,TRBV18,TGTGCCAGCTCACCAATAAGCGGGATCGGGAATGAGCAGTTCTTC,CASSPISGIGNEQFF
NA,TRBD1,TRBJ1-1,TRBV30,TGTGCCTGGAGTCTCTTGACAGGGGCTTCTGAAGCTTTCTTT,CAWSLLTGASEAFF
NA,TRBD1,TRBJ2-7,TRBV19,TGTGCCAGTAGTAAACGCCCAGGACAGGGGGCAAACGAGCAGTACTTC,CASSKRPGQGANEQYF
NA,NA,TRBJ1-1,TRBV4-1,TGCGCCAGCAGCCAAGGCGCGGGGTGGGGCGCCCCTGAAGCTTTCTTT,CASSQGAGWGAPEAFF
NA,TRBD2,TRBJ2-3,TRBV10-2,TGCGCCAGCAGAACCGGGACTAGCGGGAGTACGGGGGATACGCAGTATTTT,CASRTGTSGSTGDTQYF
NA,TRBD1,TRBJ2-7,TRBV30,TGTGCCTGGACAGGACAGGGCTACGAGCAGTACTTC,CAWTGQGYEQYF
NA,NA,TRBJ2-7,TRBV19,TGTGCCAGTAGTATAGGGGCCAGGGAAGGATATTACGAGCAGTACTTC,CASSIGAREGYYEQYF
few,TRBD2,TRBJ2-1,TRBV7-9,TGTGCCAGCAGCTCCCTGGCGGGAGGGCTTGAGCAGTTCTTC,CASSSLAGGLEQFF
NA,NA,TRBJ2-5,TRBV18,TGTGCCAGCTCACCCCCAGGTGAGGAGACCCAGTACTTC,CASSPPGEETQYF
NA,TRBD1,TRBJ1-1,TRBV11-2,TGTGCCAGCAGCTTAGAAGGGACAGGGGTGAACACTGAAGCTTTCTTT,CASSLEGTGVNTEAFF
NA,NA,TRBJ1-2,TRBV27,TGTGCCAGCAGCAGAAACCAGGGGACGGATGTCTATGGCTACACCTTC,CASSRNQGTDVYGYTF
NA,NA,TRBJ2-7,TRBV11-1,TGTGCCAGCAGCCCATCAGGGTACGAGCAGTACTTC,CASSPSGYEQYF
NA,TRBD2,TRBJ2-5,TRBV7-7,TGTGCCAGCAGCTTACTGGGCGGGAGGGAGAAGGAGACCCAGTACTTC,CASSLLGGREKETQYF
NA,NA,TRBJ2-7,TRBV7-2,TGTGCCAGCAGCTTAGCCACACCGGACAAAATACGCAGGGACTCAAGCTCCTACGAGCAGTACTTC,CASSLATPDKIRRDSSSYEQYF
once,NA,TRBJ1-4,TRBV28,TGTGCCAGCAGTTTTGTATACCCTAACGAAAAACTGTTTTTT,CASSFVYPNEKLFF
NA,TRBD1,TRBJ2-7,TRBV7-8,TGTGCCAGCAGCTCCGGGACAGAAATCTCCTACGAGCAGTACTTC,CASSSGTEISYEQYF
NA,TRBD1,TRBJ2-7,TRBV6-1,TGTGCCAGCCACATCTTTCCGGGACAGTCCTACGAGCAGTACTTC,CASHIFPGQSYEQYF
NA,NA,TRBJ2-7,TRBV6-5,TGTGCCAGCAGTTTTAGACTGGACTCCTACGAGCAGTACTTC,CASSFRLDSYEQYF
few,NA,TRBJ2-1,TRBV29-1,TGCAGCGTTAATAGGGGTAACAATGAGCAGTTCTTC,CSVNRGNNEQFF
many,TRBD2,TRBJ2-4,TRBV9,TGTGCCAGCAGCGCCGTCGGGGGGGACATTCAGTACTTC,CASSAVGGDIQYF
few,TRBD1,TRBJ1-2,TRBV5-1,TGCGCCAGCGCCTCGGGGACAGGGGGCAACTATGGCTACACCTTC,CASASGTGGNYGYTF
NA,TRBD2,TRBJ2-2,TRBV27,TGTGCCAGCAGTTTCGGACTAGCTCCCGGGGAGCTGTTTTTT,CASSFGLAPGELFF
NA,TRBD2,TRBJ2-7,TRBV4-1,TGCGCCAGCAGCCAAGTGGGGACTAGAGGCTACGAGCAGTACTTC,CASSQVGTRGYEQYF
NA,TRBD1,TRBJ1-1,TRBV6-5,TGTGCCAGCAGTTACTCGACAGGGTCCAATGAAGCTTTCTTT,CASSYSTGSNEAFF
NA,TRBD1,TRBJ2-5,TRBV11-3,TGTGCCAGCAGCTTAGGGACGGGACAGGACCAAGAGACCCAGTACTTC,CASSLGTGQDQETQYF
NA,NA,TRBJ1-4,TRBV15,TGTGCCACCAGCAGAGATTCCCGGGAGAATGAAAAACTGTTTTTT,CATSRDSRENEKLFF
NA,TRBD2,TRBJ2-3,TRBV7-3,TGTGCCAGCAGCCCCCGGAGCGGGAGTGGGTCAGATACGCAGTATTTT,CASSPRSGSGSDTQYF
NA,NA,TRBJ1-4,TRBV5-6,TGTGCCAGCAGCTTGGGGGGGGGCTCCCCTAATGAAAAACTGTTTTTT,CASSLGGGSPNEKLFF
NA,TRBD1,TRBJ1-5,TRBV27,TGTGCCAGCAGCCCTACCTCGGACAGGGGTCAGCCCCAGCATTTT,CASSPTSDRGQPQHF
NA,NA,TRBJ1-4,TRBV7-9,TGTGCCAGCAGTCCAGGGGACACGGTAAATGAAAAACTGTTTTTT,CASSPGDTVNEKLFF
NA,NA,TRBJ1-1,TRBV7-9,TGTGCCAGCAGCTTCGGGGGGGAAGCTTTCTTT,CASSFGGEAFF
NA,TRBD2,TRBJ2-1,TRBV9,TGTGCCAGCAGCGTAGGACTAGCGGGATACTACAATGAGCAGTTCTTC,CASSVGLAGYYNEQFF
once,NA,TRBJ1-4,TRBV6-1,TGTGCCAGCAGTGAAGGGTCAGCAACTAATGAAAAACTGTTTTTT,CASSEGSATNEKLFF
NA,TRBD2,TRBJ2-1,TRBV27,TGTGCCAGCAGTTTCGGACTAGCGAGCAATGAGCAGTTCTTC,CASSFGLASNEQFF
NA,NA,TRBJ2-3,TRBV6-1,TGTGCCAGCAAAGGACAGTCCACAGATACGCAGTATTTT,CASKGQSTDTQYF
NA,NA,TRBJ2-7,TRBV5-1,TGCGCCAGCAGCTTTAAGGGAGATCCCTACGAGCAGTACTTC,CASSFKGDPYEQYF
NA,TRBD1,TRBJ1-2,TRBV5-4,TGTGCCAGCAGCCCCCCCCGGGACAGGGGGCGCGTCTACACCTTC,CASSPPRDRGRVYTF
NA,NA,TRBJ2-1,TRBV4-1,TGCGCCAGCAGCCAAGGTGATTGGGCAGAGCAGTTCTTC,CASSQGDWAEQFF
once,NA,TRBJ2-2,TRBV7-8,TGTGCCAGCAGCCCCCTTCACAGGGTTCCCACCGGGGAGCTGTTTTTT,CASSPLHRVPTGELFF
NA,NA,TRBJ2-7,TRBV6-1,TGTGCCAGCAGTGAAGTTGACGGGTCCAAAGTTCGGGGCGAGCAGTACTTC,CASSEVDGSKVRGEQYF
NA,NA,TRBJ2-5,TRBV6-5,TGTGCCAGCAGTTACTCGGCAGGGGAAGGGGAGACCCAGTACTTC,CASSYSAGEGETQYF
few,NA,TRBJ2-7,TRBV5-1,TGCGCCAGCAGCCGGCGACAGGACTCCTACGAGCAGTACTTC,CASSRRQDSYEQYF
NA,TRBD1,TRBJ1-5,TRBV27,TGTGCCAGCAGTTTACCCCCGGGACAGGCTTATCGGCCCCAGCATTTT,CASSLPPGQAYRPQHF